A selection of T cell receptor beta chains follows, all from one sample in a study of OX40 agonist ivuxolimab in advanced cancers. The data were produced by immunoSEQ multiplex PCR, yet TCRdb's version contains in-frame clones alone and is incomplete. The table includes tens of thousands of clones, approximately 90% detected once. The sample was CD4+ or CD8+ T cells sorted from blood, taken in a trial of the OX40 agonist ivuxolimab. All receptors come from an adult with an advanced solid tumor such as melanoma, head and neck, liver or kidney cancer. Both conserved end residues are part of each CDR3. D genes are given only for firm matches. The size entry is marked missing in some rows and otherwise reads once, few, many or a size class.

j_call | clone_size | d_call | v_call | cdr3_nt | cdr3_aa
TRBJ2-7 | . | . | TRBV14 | TGTGCCAGCAGCCAGCCGGGACGGAGCTCCTACGAGCAGTACTTC | CASSQPGRSSYEQYF
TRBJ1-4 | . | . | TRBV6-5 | TGTGCCAGCAGTTACTCGGGTGAAGGGATAGCCGAAAAACTGTTTTTT | CASSYSGEGIAEKLFF
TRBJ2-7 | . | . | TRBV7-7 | TGTGCCAGCAGCCCAGGGGGGGCATCCTACGAGCAGTACTTC | CASSPGGASYEQYF
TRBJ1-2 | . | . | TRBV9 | TGTGCCAGCAGCGTAACCTCCGGGGGCAGGCCTAGCCCCTATGGCTACACCTTC | CASSVTSGGRPSPYGYTF
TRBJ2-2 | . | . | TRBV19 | TGTGCCAACCTGGACACCGGGGAGCTGTTTTTT | CANLDTGELFF
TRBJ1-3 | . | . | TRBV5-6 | TGTGCCAGCAGCTCCACCCCATCTGGAAACACCATATATTTT | CASSSTPSGNTIYF
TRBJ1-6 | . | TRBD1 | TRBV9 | TGTGCCAGCAGCTCCCCCGGGACAGGTTATTCACCCCTCCACTTT | CASSSPGTGYSPLHF
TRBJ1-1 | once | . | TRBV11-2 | TGTGCCAGCAGCCCGGGGCACACTGAAGCTTTCTTT | CASSPGHTEAFF
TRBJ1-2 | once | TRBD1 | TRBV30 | TGTGCCTGGGGGACAGGGGGCGCAGGCTACACCTTC | CAWGTGGAGYTF
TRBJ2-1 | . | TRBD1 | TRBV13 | TGTGCCAGCAGCTACGACCTCGGACAGGGAGAGGCCAATGAGCAGTTCTTC | CASSYDLGQGEANEQFF
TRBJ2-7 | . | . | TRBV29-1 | TGCAGCGTTGTTTCTCCAGGCCGCGAGCAGTACTTC | CSVVSPGREQYF
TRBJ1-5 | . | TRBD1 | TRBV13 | TGTGCCAGCAGGCAACAGGGGCAGCCCCAGCATTTT | CASRQQGQPQHF
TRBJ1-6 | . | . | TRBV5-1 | TGCGCCAGCACCACGGACGGATTTAGCTCCTATAATTCACCCCTCCACTTT | CASTTDGFSSYNSPLHF
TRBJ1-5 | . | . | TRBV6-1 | TGTGCCAGCAGTGAAGCGAGAGTCTTCAGCAATCAGCCCCAGCATTTT | CASSEARVFSNQPQHF
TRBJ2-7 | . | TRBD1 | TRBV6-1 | TGTGCCAGCAGTGAATGGGACAGAAACTCCTACGAGCAGTACTTC | CASSEWDRNSYEQYF
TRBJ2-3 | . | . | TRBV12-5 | TGTGCTAGTGGTTTGTGGCTGGGCGGGGATACGCAGTATTTT | CASGLWLGGDTQYF
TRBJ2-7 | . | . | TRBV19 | TGTGCCAGTAGTACGGGACACTCCTACGAGCAGTACTTC | CASSTGHSYEQYF
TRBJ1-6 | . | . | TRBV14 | TGTGCCAGCAGCCAAGCGGCGGGACGGGGTGCACCCCTCCACTTT | CASSQAAGRGAPLHF
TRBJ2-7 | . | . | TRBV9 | TGTGCCAGCAGCGTAGTTCCAGGGAGCTACGAGCAGTACTTC | CASSVVPGSYEQYF
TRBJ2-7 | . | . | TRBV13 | TGTGCCAGCAGCTTAGGAGGGTCCTCCTACGAGCAGTACTTC | CASSLGGSSYEQYF
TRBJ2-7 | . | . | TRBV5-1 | TGCGCCAGCAGCTCGGACGCCCACGAGCAGTACTTC | CASSSDAHEQYF
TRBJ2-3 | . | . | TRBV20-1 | TGCAGTGCTCCTCCTAACCATTTT | CSAPPNHF
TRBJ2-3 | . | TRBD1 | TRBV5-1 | TGCGCCAGCAGCTTGATTCACGTGGCAGGGGGAACAGATACGCAGTATTTT | CASSLIHVAGGTDTQYF
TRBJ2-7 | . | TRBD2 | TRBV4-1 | TGCGCCAGCAGCCAAGTGGCGGCTAGCGGGTATTCTTCCTACGAGCAGTACTTC | CASSQVAASGYSSYEQYF
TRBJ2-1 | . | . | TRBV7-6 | TGTGCCAGCAGCTCAGGCGAGGGGGGGAGCAGCTCCTACAATGAGCAGTTCTTC | CASSSGEGGSSSYNEQFF
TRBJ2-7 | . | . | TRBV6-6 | TGTGCCAGCCGGGGGGCTCTCGAGCAGTACTTC | CASRGALEQYF
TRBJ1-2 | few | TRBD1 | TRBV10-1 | TGCGCCAGCAGTGAAGACAGGGAAATAAACTATGGCTACACCTTC | CASSEDREINYGYTF
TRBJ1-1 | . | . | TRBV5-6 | TGTGCCAGCAGCCGGGATCCAGGGATGAACACTGAAGCTTTCTTT | CASSRDPGMNTEAFF
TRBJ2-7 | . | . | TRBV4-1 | TGCGCCAGCAGCCAAGAGCCCCAGGCCCCATTGGAGCAGTACTTC | CASSQEPQAPLEQYF